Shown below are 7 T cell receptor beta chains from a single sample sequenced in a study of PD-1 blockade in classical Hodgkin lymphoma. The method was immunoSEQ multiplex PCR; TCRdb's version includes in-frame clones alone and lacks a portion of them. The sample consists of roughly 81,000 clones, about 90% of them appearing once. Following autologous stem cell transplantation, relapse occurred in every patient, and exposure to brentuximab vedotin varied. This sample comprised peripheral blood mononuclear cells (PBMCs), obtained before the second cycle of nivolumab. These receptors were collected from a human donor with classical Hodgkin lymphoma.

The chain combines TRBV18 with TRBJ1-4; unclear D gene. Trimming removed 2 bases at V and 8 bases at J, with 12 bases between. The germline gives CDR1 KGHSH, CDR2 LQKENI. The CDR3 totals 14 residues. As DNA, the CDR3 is TGTGCCAGCTCACCAAGCGGTGGGTCGGAAAAACTGTTTTTT. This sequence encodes CASSPSGGSEKLFF.

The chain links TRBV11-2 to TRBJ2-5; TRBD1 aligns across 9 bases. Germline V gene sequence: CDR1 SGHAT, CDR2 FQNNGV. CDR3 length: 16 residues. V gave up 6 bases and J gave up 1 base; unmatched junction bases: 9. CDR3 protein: CASSYYRGRPQETQYF. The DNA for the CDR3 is TGTGCCAGCAGTTACTACAGGGGGCGCCCCCAAGAGACCCAGTACTTC.

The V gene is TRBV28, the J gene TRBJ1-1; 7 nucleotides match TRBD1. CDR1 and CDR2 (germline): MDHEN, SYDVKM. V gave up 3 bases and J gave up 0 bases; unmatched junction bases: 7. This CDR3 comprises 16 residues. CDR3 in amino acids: CASSFPDRVVNTEAFF. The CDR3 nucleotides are TGTGCCAGCAGTTTCCCCGACAGGGTCGTGAACACTGAAGCTTTCTTT. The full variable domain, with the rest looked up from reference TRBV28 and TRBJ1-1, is DVKVTQSSRYLVKRTGEKVFLECVQDMDHENMFWYRQDPGLGLRLIYFSYDVKMKEKGDIPEGYSVSREKKERFSLILESASTNQTSMYLCASSFPDRVVNTEAFFGQGTRLTVV.

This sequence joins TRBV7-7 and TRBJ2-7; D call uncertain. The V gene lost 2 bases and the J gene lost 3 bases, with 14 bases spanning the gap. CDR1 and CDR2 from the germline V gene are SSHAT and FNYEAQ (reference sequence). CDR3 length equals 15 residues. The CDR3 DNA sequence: TGTGCCAGCAGCTTAAGTCCTACGTGGGACTACGAGCAGTACTTC. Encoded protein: CASSLSPTWDYEQYF. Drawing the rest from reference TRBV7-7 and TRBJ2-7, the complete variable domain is GAGVSQSPRYKVTKRGQDVTLRCDPISSHATLYWYQQALGQGPEFLTYFNYEAQPDKSGLPSDRFSAERPEGSISTLTIQRTEQRDSAMYRCASSLSPTWDYEQYFGPGTRLTVT.

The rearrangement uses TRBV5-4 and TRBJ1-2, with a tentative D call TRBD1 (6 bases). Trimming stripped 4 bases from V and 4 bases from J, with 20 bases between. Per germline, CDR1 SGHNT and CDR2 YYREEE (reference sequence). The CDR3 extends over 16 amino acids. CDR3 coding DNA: TGTGCCAGCAGCCCTGAGACAGGCCGGGGCTTCTATGGCTACACCTTC. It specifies CASSPETGRGFYGYTF. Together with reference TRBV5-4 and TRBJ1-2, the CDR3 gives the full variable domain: ETGVTQSPTHLIKTRGQQVTLRCSSQSGHNTVSWYQQALGQGPQFIFQYYREEENGRGNFPPRFSGLQFPNYSSELNVNALELDDSALYLCASSPETGRGFYGYTFGSGTRLTVV.

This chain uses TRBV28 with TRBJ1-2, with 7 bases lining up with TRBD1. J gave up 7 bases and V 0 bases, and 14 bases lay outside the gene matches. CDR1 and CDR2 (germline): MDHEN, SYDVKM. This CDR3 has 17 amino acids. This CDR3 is CASSLWIDRDRVGGYTF. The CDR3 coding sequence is TGTGCCAGCAGTTTATGGATAGACAGGGACCGGGTAGGTGGCTACACCTTC.

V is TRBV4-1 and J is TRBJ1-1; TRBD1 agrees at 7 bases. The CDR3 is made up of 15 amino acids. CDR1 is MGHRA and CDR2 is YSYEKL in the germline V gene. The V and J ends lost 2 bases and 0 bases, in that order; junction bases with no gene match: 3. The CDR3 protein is CASSQRTGLNTEAFF. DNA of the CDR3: TGCGCCAGCAGCCAAAGGACAGGTCTGAACACTGAAGCTTTCTTT.